Presented here are 29 T cell receptor beta chains from one specimen sequenced in a study of CD8 T cells in Susac syndrome. The RNA, about 0.45 to 1 ug, was put through reverse transcription using random hexamers. MiXCR, run by TCRdb on the immunoSEQ multiplex PCR reads, gives a single entry per CDR3 protein. The sample carries 250,000 to 350,000 distinct CDR3 sequences, 92% recorded once. Sequenced input: CD4+ T cells from PBMCs. These receptors came from a human donor with multiple sclerosis.

The V and J genes are TRBV20-1 and TRBJ1-2; no definite D call. Germline V CDR1 and CDR2: DFQATT, SNEGSKA (reference sequence). CDR3 length: 14 residues. Trimming shortened V by 5 bases and J by 0 bases, and 13 bases separated the two germline ends. The CDR3 region has the DNA TGCAGTGCTGACATAGGGAGAGCTAACTATGGCTACACCTTC. This sequence encodes CSADIGRANYGYTF.

This chain links TRBV4-2 with TRBJ2-7; D possibly uses TRBD1 or TRBD2 (7 bases each). This CDR3 is 15 amino acids long. V was cut by 2 bases and J by 3 bases, with 14 bases left in between. Germline V gives CDR1 LGHNA, CDR2 YNFKEQ. For the CDR3, the DNA is TGTGCCAGCAGCCAAACAGCGGGACAGAGCTACGAGCAGTACTTC. Protein product: CASSQTAGQSYEQYF.

J is TRBJ1-4 and V is TRBV19, with D possibly matching TRBD1 (6 bases). Between the trimmed V and J ends, which lost 5 bases and 5 bases, there was a span of 15 bases. Germline V gene data show CDR1 as LNHDA and CDR2 as SQIVND (reference sequence). The CDR3 spans 15 residues. The DNA for the CDR3 is TGTGCCAGTAGTCCCTACACAGGGAGAAATGAAAAACTGTTTTTT. Its protein is CASSPYTGRNEKLFF.

This sequence joins TRBV19 and TRBJ1-4; no clear D. CDR1 and CDR2 (germline): LNHDA, SQIVND (reference sequence). V lost 9 bases to trimming and J lost 8 bases, with 19 bases between them. The length of the CDR3 is 14 residues. CDR3 residues: CASAGGLEGEKLFF. The DNA for the CDR3 is TGTGCCAGCGCGGGAGGACTGGAAGGGGAAAAACTGTTTTTT. Full variable domain (rest looked up from reference TRBV19 and TRBJ1-4): DGGITQSPKYLFRKEGQNVTLSCEQNLNHDAMYWYRQDPGQGLRLIYYSQIVNDFQKGDIAEGYSVSREKKESFPLTVTSAQKNPTAFYLCASAGGLEGEKLFFGSGTQLSVL.

The chain recombines TRBV18 with TRBJ1-5; no clear D gene. The V end was cut by 3 bases, the J end by 3 bases, with 12 bases between. CDR3 length: 15 amino acids. Germline values: CDR1 KGHSH, CDR2 LQKENI. The CDR3 reads CASSPLGRDNQPQHF. The CDR3 bases are TGTGCCAGCTCACCGCTTGGGAGGGACAATCAGCCCCAGCATTTT.

The rearrangement uses TRBV7-2 and TRBJ1-1, with D possibly TRBD1 on 5 matching bases. CDR3 length equals 14 residues. Per germline, CDR1 SGHTA and CDR2 FQGNSA. The V gene lost 0 bases and the J gene lost 8 bases, with 13 bases spanning the gap. CDR3 residues: CASSLALRDEEAFF. CDR3 in DNA: TGTGCCAGCAGCTTAGCCCTCAGGGACGAGGAAGCTTTCTTT.

The chain joins TRBV6-1 to TRBJ2-7; the match to TRBD2 covers 9 bases. The junction had 8 bases not matched to a gene; V was cut back by 7 bases and J by 1 base. CDR3 size: 15 residues. Looked up from germline, CDR1 is MNHNS and CDR2 is SASEGT. The CDR3 nucleotides are TGTGCCAGCACCTCACTAGCGGGCCTATCCTACGAGCAGTACTTC. Translation gives CASTSLAGLSYEQYF.

This clonotype was counted a few times. The CDR3 here is CAWSVAKNIQYF. DNA of the CDR3: TGTGCCTGGAGTGTAGCCAAAAACATTCAGTACTTC. This chain connects TRBV30 to TRBJ2-4; D unresolved. V was cut by 0 bases and J by 0 bases, with 0 bases left in between. This CDR3 is built from 12 residues. Per germline, CDR1 GTSNPN and CDR2 SVGIG (reference sequence).

V and J are TRBV7-9 and TRBJ2-3; 7 nucleotides line up with TRBD2. The germline gives CDR1 SEHNR, CDR2 FQNEAQ (reference sequence). Trimming removed 8 bases from V and 2 bases from J; junction bases left unmatched: 16. The CDR3 is made up of 17 amino acids. The CDR3 region is CASQAPLGGRFTDTQYF. CDR3 nucleotide sequence: TGTGCCAGCCAAGCGCCCTTGGGAGGGAGGTTCACAGATACGCAGTATTTT.

The gene calls are TRBV29-1 and TRBJ2-1; no reliable D call. Trimming removed 6 bases at V and 9 bases at J, with 3 bases between. In germline, CDR1 is SQVTM, CDR2 ANQGSEA. The CDR3 has 8 amino acids. The CDR3 DNA sequence: TGCAGCGTCGGTGAGCAGTTCTTC. Amino acids: CSVGEQFF.

The CDR3 loop reads CATSGVEGPYGYTF. The CDR3 region has the DNA TGTGCCACCAGTGGGGTGGAGGGGCCCTATGGCTACACCTTC. The chain has TRBV24-1 and TRBJ1-2; a weak D match, TRBD1 (5 bases). The CDR3 runs to 14 residues. V lost 5 bases and J lost 4, with 13 bases in between. Germline V CDR1 and CDR2: KGHDR, SFDVKD.

The chain is built from TRBV20-1 and TRBJ2-1, with 7 bases identical to TRBD2. Germline V CDR1 and CDR2: DFQATT, SNEGSKA (reference sequence). This CDR3 is built from 14 residues. Germline trimming cut 5 bases from V and 8 bases from J; bases unmatched to any gene: 12. CDR3 sequence (DNA): TGCAGTGCTGGGGTGGGACTAACGGGCGATGAGCAGTTCTTC. This sequence encodes CSAGVGLTGDEQFF.

The genes are TRBV11-2 and TRBJ2-5; D may be TRBD1 or TRBD2 (5 bases each). The CDR3 runs to 16 residues. Germline CDR1 SGHAT, CDR2 FQNNGV. V lost 4 bases to trimming and J lost 5 bases, with 20 bases between them. The CDR3 reads CASSSRGRGVGETQYF. In nucleotides, the CDR3 is TGTGCCAGCAGCTCAAGGGGAAGGGGAGTAGGCGAGACCCAGTACTTC.

Written as DNA, the CDR3 is TGTGCCAGCACCCAAAGGACAGGGGCGGGCTATGGCTACACCTTC. This codes for CASTQRTGAGYGYTF. This sequence joins TRBV2 and TRBJ1-2, with 9 bases fitting TRBD1. CDR1 and CDR2 (germline): SNHLY, FYNNEI. This CDR3 is 15 amino acids long. The junction had 10 bases not matched to a gene; V was cut back by 7 bases and J by 4 bases.

The J gene is TRBJ2-7, the V gene TRBV20-1, with D uncertain. Germline CDR1 DFQATT, CDR2 SNEGSKA (reference sequence). With 3 bases removed from V and 0 bases from J, the gap between germline ends came to 9 bases. This CDR3 comprises 13 residues. This chain's CDR3 is CSASGSRSYEQYF. CDR3 DNA sequence: TGCAGTGCTAGCGGGTCCCGCTCCTACGAGCAGTACTTC.

J is TRBJ2-1 and V is TRBV7-2; perhaps D is TRBD1 or TRBD2 (5 bases each). There are 14 residues in the CDR3. V was cut by 4 bases and J by 4 bases, with 11 bases left in between. The germline V gene encodes CDR1 SGHTA and CDR2 FQGNSA. As DNA, the CDR3 is TGTGCCAGCAGCTCCCTGGGACCATACAATGAGCAGTTCTTC. It specifies CASSSLGPYNEQFF.

The gene calls are TRBV5-4 and TRBJ2-7; D uncertain. The germline V and J ends were trimmed by 3 bases and 6 bases, with 10 bases remaining between them. The CDR3 is 12 residues long. In germline, CDR1 is SGHNT, CDR2 YYREEE (reference sequence). CDR3: CASSSPMSEQYF. The CDR3 DNA reads TGTGCCAGCAGCTCCCCCATGAGCGAGCAGTACTTC.

The chain has TRBV7-9 and TRBJ1-4; 8 nucleotides align to TRBD1. CDR1 SEHNR and CDR2 FQNEAQ come from the germline V gene (reference sequence). This CDR3 spans 13 amino acids. V shed 6 bases and J 7 bases; nucleotides not matched to a gene: 4. The CDR3 loop reads CASSFGQGEKLFF. DNA of the CDR3: TGTGCCAGCAGTTTTGGACAGGGTGAAAAACTGTTTTTT.

The genes are TRBV11-2 and TRBJ2-7, with TRBD2 identical over 10 bases. Germline values: CDR1 SGHAT, CDR2 FQNNGV. Trimming cost V 5 bases and J 2 bases; bases outside gene matches: 6. CDR3 length equals 15 residues. The CDR3: CASSPPSGGPYEQYF. The CDR3 coding sequence is TGTGCCAGCAGCCCTCCTAGCGGGGGCCCCTACGAGCAGTACTTC. Drawing the rest from reference TRBV11-2 and TRBJ2-7, the complete variable domain is EAGVAQSPRYKIIEKRQSVAFWCNPISGHATLYWYQQILGQGPKLLIQFQNNGVVDDSQLPKDRFSAERLKGVDSTLKIQPAKLEDSAVYLCASSPPSGGPYEQYFGPGTRLTVT.

The chain combines TRBV29-1 with TRBJ2-1; D may be TRBD1 or TRBD2 (6 bases each). This CDR3 has 13 amino acids. V lost 2 bases to trimming and J lost 7 bases, with 12 bases between them. From germline, CDR1 is SQVTM and CDR2 ANQGSEA. The CDR3 nucleotides read TGCAGCGTTGAAAGGGGGGTAGGGAATGAGCAGTTCTTC. The encoded protein is CSVERGVGNEQFF.

V and J are TRBV7-3 and TRBJ2-5; TRBD2 matches at 8 bases. CDR1 SGHTA and CDR2 FQGTGA come from the germline V gene. The CDR3 length is 15 residues. Trimming at V came to 0 bases and at J to 4 bases, leaving 4 bases not matched to a gene. Here the CDR3 reads CASSLTSLAGETQYF. The CDR3 bases are TGTGCCAGCAGCTTAACGTCCCTAGCGGGAGAGACCCAGTACTTC.

V and J are TRBV6-1 and TRBJ2-2, with D uncertain. This CDR3 has 13 amino acids. Per germline, CDR1 MNHNS and CDR2 SASEGT. Trimming left V 4 bases short and J 6 bases short, with 9 bases between. DNA of the CDR3: TGTGCCAGCAGTGCGGACCATTCCGGGGAGCTGTTTTTT. This encodes CASSADHSGELFF.

CDR3 in DNA: TGTGCCAGTAGTATAGGGGCGGGAGTCTACAATGAGCAGTTCTTC. Protein: CASSIGAGVYNEQFF. The chain employs TRBV19 and TRBJ2-1; 7 nucleotides align to TRBD2. The junction had 3 bases not matched to a gene; V was cut back by 1 base and J by 3 bases. The germline V gene encodes CDR1 LNHDA and CDR2 SQIVND (reference sequence). This CDR3 is 15 amino acids long.

The chain couples TRBV5-1 to TRBJ1-2, with a possible D match to TRBD1 (5 bases). Germline assignment: CDR1 SGHRS and CDR2 YFSETQ. Between the trimmed V and J ends, which lost 4 bases and 7 bases, there was a span of 20 bases. The CDR3 covers 15 residues. The chain's CDR3 is CASSAIDGGSRGYTF. The CDR3 region has the DNA TGCGCCAGCAGCGCGATTGATGGGGGGAGCCGTGGCTACACCTTC.

V and J are TRBV10-3 and TRBJ1-1, with 8 bases identical to TRBD1. This CDR3 has 15 amino acids. After removal of 0 bases from V and 1 base from J, the junction contained 1 base not matched to a gene. Germline V gene data show CDR1 as ENHRY and CDR2 as SYGVKD. CDR3 protein: CAISESGQANTEAFF. The CDR3 DNA sequence: TGTGCCATCAGTGAGTCGGGACAGGCGAACACTGAAGCTTTCTTT.

The chain uses TRBV12-3 or TRBV12-4 and TRBJ1-1, with TRBD1 as a possible D gene (5 bases). Trimming removed 7 bases from V and 1 base from J, with 13 bases in between. The CDR3 runs 14 residues. The CDR3 nucleotides read TGTGCCAGCACCCTAAACGGGGGGAACACTGAAGCTTTCTTT. This sequence encodes CASTLNGGNTEAFF.

This clonotype was counted a few times. The rearrangement links TRBV4-1 to TRBJ1-2, with D hard to call. V shed 0 bases and J shed 3 bases, with 5 bases lying between them. Germline V lookup: CDR1 MGHRA, CDR2 YSYEKL. This CDR3 has 13 amino acids. The CDR3 nucleotides read TGCGCCAGCAGCCAAGAACGGGACTATGGCTACACCTTC. Translated, it gives CASSQERDYGYTF.

The chain carries TRBV30 and TRBJ1-2; D is undetermined. Germline assignment: CDR1 GTSNPN and CDR2 SVGIG (reference sequence). The CDR3 loop spans 13 amino acids. V was trimmed by 4 bases and J by 0 bases, leaving 9 bases between them. This chain's CDR3 is CAWMPGSNYGYTF. Written as DNA, the CDR3 is TGTGCCTGGATGCCAGGATCTAACTATGGCTACACCTTC.

This clonotype has only one observation. The chain uses TRBV6-6 and TRBJ2-1; D may be TRBD2 (6 bases). The germline CDR1 and CDR2 sequences are MNHNY and SVGAGI (reference sequence). The CDR3 covers 15 residues. V lost 0 bases and J lost 1, with 7 bases in between. CDR3 residues: CASSYSRDSYNEQFF. The CDR3, as DNA: TGTGCCAGCAGTTACTCGCGGGATTCCTACAATGAGCAGTTCTTC.